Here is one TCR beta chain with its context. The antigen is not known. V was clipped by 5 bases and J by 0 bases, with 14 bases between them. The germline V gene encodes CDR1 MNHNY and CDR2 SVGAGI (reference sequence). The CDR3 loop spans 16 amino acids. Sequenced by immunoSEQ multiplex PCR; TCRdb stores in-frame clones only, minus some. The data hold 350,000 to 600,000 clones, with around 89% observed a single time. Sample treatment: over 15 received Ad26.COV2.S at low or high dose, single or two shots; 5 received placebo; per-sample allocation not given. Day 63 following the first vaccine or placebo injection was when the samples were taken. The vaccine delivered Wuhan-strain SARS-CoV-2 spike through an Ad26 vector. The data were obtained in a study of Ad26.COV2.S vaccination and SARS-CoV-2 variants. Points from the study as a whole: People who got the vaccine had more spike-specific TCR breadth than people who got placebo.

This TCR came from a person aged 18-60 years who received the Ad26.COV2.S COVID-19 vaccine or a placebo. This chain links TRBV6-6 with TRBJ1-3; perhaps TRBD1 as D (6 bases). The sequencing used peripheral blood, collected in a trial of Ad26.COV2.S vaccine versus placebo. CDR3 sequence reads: CASSRQGWHSGNTIYF. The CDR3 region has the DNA TGTGCCAGCAGTCGTCAGGGGTGGCACTCTGGAAACACCATATATTTT.